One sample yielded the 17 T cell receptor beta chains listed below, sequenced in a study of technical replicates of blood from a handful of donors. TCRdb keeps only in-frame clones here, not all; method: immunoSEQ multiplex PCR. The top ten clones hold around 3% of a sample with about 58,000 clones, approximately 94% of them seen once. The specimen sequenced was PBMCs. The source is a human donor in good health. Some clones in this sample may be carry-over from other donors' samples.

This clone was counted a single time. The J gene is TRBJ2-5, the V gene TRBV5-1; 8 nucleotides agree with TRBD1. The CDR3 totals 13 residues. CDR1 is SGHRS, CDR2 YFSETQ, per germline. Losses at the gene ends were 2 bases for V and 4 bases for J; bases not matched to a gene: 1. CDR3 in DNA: TGCGCCAGCAGCTTACAGGGGGGAGAGACCCAGTACTTC. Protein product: CASSLQGGETQYF. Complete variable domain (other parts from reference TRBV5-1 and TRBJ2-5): KAGVTQTPRYLIKTRGQQVTLSCSPISGHRSVSWYQQTPGQGLQFLFEYFSETQRNKGNFPGRFSGRQFSNSRSEMNVSTLELGDSALYLCASSLQGGETQYFGPGTRLLVL.

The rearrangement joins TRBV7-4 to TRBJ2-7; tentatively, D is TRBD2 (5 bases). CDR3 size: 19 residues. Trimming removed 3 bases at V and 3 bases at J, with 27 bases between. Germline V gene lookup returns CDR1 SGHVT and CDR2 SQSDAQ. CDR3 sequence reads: CASSFRSGEGWAGRYEQYF. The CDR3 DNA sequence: TGTGCCAGCAGCTTTCGATCCGGGGAAGGATGGGCCGGGCGCTACGAGCAGTACTTC. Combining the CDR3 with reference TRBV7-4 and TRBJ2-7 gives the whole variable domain GAGVSQSPRYKVAKRGRDVALRCDSISGHVTLYWYRQTLGQGSEVLTYSQSDAQRDKSGRPSGRFSAERPERSVSTLKIQRTEQGDSAVYLCASSFRSGEGWAGRYEQYFGPGTRLTVT.

CDR3 sequence (DNA): TGTGCCAGCAGCGTAGATTTAGGGGGAACCTACGAGCAGTACTTC. Residues: CASSVDLGGTYEQYF. V gene TRBV9 combines with J gene TRBJ2-7, with TRBD1 as a possible D gene (6 bases). Germline V gives CDR1 SGDLS, CDR2 YYNGEE. There are 15 residues in the CDR3. Trimming left V 0 bases short and J 2 bases short, with 12 bases between.

CDR3 coding DNA: TGTGCCTGGAGGTACAACTCCTACGAGCAGTACTTC. It translates to CAWRYNSYEQYF. The V and J genes are TRBV30 and TRBJ2-7, with D unclear. In germline, CDR1 is GTSNPN, CDR2 SVGIG (reference sequence). This CDR3 comprises 12 residues. Deletions cut 3 bases from V and 0 bases from J, with 6 bases between.

The CDR3 region is CASSQPGQGIEEQYF. CDR3 nucleotide sequence: TGTGCCAGCAGCCAACCGGGACAGGGGATTGAAGAGCAGTACTTC. The gene calls are TRBV4-2 and TRBJ2-7; 10 nucleotides agree with TRBD1. CDR3 size: 15 residues. Germline CDR1 reads LGHNA; CDR2 reads YNFKEQ. Losses at the gene ends were 2 bases for V and 7 bases for J; bases not matched to a gene: 8.

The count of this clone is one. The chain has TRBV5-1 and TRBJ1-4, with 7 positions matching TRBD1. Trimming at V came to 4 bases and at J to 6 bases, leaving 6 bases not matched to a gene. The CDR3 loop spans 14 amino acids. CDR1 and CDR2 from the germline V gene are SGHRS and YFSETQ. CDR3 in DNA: TGCGCCAGCAGCCTTGCAGGGGGTGATGAAAAACTGTTTTTT. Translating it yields CASSLAGGDEKLFF.

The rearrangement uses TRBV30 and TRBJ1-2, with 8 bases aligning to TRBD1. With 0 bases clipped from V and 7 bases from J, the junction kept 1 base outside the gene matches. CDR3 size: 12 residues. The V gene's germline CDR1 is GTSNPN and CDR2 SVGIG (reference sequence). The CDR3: CAWSVTGAGYTF. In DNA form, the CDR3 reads TGTGCCTGGAGTGTGACAGGGGCTGGCTACACCTTC. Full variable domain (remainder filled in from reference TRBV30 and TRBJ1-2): SQTIHQWPATLVQPVGSPLSLECTVEGTSNPNLYWYRQAAGRGLQLLFYSVGIGQISSEVPQNLSASRPQDRQFILSSKKLLLSDSGFYLCAWSVTGAGYTFGSGTRLTVV.

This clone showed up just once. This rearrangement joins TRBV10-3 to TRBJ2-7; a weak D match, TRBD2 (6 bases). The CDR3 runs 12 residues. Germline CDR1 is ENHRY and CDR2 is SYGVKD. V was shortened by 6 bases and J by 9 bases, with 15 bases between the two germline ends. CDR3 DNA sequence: TGTGCCATCAGCCCTGGCGGGGACCTGCAGTACTTC. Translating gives CAISPGGDLQYF.

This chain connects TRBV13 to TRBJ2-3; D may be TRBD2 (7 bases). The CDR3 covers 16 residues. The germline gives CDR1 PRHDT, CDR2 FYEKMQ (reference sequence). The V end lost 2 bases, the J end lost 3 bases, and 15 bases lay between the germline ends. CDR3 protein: CASSLLEGGRTDTQYF. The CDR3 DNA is TGTGCCAGCAGCTTATTGGAGGGGGGGCGAACAGATACGCAGTATTTT. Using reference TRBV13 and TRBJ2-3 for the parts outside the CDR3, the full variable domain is AAGVIQSPRHLIKEKRETATLKCYPIPRHDTVYWYQQGPGQDPQFLISFYEKMQSDKGSIPDRFSAQQFSDYHSELNMSSLELGDSALYFCASSLLEGGRTDTQYFGPGTRLTVL.

The CDR3 DNA sequence: TGCGCCAGCAGCCAAGATAGTGACAGGGCTTCACCCCTCCACTTT. Amino acids: CASSQDSDRASPLHF. The chain recombines TRBV4-3 with TRBJ1-6, with 7 positions matching TRBD1. Germline V CDR1 and CDR2: LGHNA, YSLEER. V gave up 0 bases and J gave up 9 bases; unmatched junction bases: 5. The CDR3 sequence is 15 residues long.

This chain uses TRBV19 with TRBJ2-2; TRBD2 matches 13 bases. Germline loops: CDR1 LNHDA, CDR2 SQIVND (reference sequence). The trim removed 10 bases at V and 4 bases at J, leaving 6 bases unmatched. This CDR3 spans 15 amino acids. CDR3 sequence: CATSLAGGRTGELFF. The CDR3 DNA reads TGTGCCACCTCACTAGCGGGAGGGCGCACCGGGGAGCTGTTTTTT.

CDR3 region: CASSANRGYTQYF. The CDR3 DNA is TGTGCCAGCAGCGCAAACAGGGGTTACACGCAGTATTTT. The rearrangement links TRBV7-7 to TRBJ2-3; TRBD1 agrees at 7 bases. This CDR3 is built from 13 residues. J was trimmed by 9 bases and V by 5 bases; bases with no gene match: 8. From germline, CDR1 is SSHAT and CDR2 FNYEAQ (reference sequence).

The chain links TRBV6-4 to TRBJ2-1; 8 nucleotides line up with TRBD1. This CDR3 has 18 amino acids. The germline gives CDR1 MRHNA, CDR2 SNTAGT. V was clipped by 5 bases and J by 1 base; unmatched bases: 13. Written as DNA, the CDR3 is TGTGCCAGCAGTCCTCACCCTCCAGGGGGCGGTTCCTACAATGAGCAGTTCTTC. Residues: CASSPHPPGGGSYNEQFF.

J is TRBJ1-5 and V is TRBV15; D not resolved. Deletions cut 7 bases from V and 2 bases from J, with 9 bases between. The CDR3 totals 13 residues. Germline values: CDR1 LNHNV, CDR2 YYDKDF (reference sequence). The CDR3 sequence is CATTEVGNQPQHF. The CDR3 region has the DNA TGTGCCACCACCGAGGTAGGCAATCAGCCCCAGCATTTT.

CDR3 DNA sequence: TGTGCCAGCAGACCAACGCGGGGGGGAGATACGCAGTATTTT. This translates into CASRPTRGGDTQYF. The rearrangement links TRBV5-4 to TRBJ2-3, with 9 bases matching TRBD2. V shed 5 bases, J shed 5 bases, and the junction held 6 bases outside the gene matches. The CDR3 has 14 residues. Germline V gene lookup returns CDR1 SGHNT and CDR2 YYREEE (reference sequence). The complete variable domain, with remaining parts taken from reference TRBV5-4 and TRBJ2-3, reads ETGVTQSPTHLIKTRGQQVTLRCSSQSGHNTVSWYQQALGQGPQFIFQYYREEENGRGNFPPRFSGLQFPNYSSELNVNALELDDSALYLCASRPTRGGDTQYFGPGTRLTVL.

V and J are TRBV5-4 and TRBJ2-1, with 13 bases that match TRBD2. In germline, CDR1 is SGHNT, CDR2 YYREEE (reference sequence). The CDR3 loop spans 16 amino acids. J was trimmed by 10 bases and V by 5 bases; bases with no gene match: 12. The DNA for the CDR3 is TGTGCCAGCAGTTGGACTACCGGGACTAGCGGGGAAGAGCAGTTCTTC. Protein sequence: CASSWTTGTSGEEQFF. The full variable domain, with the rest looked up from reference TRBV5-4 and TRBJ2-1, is ETGVTQSPTHLIKTRGQQVTLRCSSQSGHNTVSWYQQALGQGPQFIFQYYREEENGRGNFPPRFSGLQFPNYSSELNVNALELDDSALYLCASSWTTGTSGEEQFFGPGTRLTVL.

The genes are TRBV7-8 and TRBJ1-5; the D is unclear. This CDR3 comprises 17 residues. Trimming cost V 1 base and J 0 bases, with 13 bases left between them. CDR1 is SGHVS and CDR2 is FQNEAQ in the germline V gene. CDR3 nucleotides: TGTGCCAGCAGCTTAGACGGTTCCGAGTATAGCAATCAGCCCCAGCATTTT. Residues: CASSLDGSEYSNQPQHF.